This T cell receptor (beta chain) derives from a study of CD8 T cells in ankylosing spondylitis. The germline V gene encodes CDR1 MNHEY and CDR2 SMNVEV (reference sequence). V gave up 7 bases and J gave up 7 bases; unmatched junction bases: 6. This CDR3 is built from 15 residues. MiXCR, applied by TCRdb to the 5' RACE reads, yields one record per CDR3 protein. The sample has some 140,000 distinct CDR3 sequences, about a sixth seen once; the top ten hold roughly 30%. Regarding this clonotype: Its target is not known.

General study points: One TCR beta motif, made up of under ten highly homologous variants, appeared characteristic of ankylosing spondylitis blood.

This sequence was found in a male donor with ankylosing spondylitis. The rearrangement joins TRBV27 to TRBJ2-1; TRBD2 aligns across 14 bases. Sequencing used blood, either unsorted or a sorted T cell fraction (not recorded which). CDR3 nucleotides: TGTGCCAGCAATCTCGGGACTAGCGGGAGAAATGAGCAGTTCTTC. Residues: CASNLGTSGRNEQFF.